This T cell receptor (beta chain) was retrieved from a study of T-cell memory formation after mild COVID-19. Study as a whole: TCR clusters were largely donor specific. Regarding the study as a whole: Later expanders leaned CD4+, whereas clones that contracted between day 15 and 85 were balanced CD4/CD8.

From 5'RACE with constant-segment primers came TCR alpha and TCR beta cDNA libraries that carried sample barcodes and UMIs. One entry per CDR3 protein results from TCRdb running MiXCR on the 5' RACE reads. The table lists tens of thousands of distinct CDR3 sequences, 20% to 30% of them singletons, with under 55% in the top ten. This clonotype was counted a few times. Its antigen is unidentified. The receptor comes from a young man who had mild COVID-19 (a few samples of this study predate the infection). Cell type and time point are not known. The sample taken for sequencing was PBMCs or a T cell subset sorted from them (not recorded which).

CDR3 amino acids: CASSPGYHYEQYF. CDR3 DNA: TGTGCCAGCTCACCAGGGTACCACTACGAGCAGTACTTC. This chain links TRBV18 with TRBJ2-7; D not resolved. The CDR3 is made up of 13 amino acids. Per germline, CDR1 KGHSH and CDR2 LQKENI. With 2 bases removed from V and 3 bases from J, the gap between germline ends came to 8 bases.